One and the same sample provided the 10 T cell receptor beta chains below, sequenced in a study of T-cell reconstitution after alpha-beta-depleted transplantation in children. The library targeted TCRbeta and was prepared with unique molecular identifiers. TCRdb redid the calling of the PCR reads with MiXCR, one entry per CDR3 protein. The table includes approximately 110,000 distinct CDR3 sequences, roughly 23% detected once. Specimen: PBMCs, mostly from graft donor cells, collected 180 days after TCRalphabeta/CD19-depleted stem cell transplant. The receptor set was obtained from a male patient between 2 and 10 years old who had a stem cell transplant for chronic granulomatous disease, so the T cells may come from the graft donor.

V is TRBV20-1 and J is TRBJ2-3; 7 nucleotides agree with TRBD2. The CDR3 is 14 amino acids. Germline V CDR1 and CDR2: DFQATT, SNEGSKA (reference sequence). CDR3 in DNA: TGCACCGGTCTCAGAGCGGGGAGCACAGATACGCAGTATTTT. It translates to CTGLRAGSTDTQYF.

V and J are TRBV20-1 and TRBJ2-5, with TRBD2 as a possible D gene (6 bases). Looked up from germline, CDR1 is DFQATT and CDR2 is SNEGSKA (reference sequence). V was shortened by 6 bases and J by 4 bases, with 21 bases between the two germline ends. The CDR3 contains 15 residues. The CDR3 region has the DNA TGCAGTGCCACATTCGGGGGTTGGCCGGGAGAGACCCAGTACTTC. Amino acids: CSATFGGWPGETQYF.

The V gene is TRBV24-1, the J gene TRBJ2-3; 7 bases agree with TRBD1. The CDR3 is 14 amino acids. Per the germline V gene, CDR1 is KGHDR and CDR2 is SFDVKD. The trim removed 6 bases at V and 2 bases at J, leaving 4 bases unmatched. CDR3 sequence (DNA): TGTGCCACCAGTTCGGGACAGATCACAGATACGCAGTATTTT. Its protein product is CATSSGQITDTQYF.

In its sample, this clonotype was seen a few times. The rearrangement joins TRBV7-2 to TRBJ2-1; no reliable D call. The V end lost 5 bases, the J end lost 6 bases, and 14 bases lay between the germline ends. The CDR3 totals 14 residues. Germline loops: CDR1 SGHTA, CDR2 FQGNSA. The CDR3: CASSLQKAVNEQFF. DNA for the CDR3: TGTGCCAGCAGCCTCCAAAAGGCGGTCAATGAGCAGTTCTTC.

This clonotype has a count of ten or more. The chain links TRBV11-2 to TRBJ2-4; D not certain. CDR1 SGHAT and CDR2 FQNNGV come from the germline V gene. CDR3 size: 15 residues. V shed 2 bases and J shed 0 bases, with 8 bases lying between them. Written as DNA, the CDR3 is TGTGCCAGCAGCTTAAACCTTCTAGCCAAAAACATTCAGTACTTC. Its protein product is CASSLNLLAKNIQYF. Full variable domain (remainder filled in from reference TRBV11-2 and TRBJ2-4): EAGVAQSPRYKIIEKRQSVAFWCNPISGHATLYWYQQILGQGPKLLIQFQNNGVVDDSQLPKDRFSAERLKGVDSTLKIQPAKLEDSAVYLCASSLNLLAKNIQYFGAGTRLSVL.

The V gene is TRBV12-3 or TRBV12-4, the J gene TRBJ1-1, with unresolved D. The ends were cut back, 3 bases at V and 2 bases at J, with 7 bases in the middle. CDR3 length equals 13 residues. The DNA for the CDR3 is TGTGCCAGCAGTTTGGTCATTAACACTGAAGCTTTCTTT. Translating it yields CASSLVINTEAFF.

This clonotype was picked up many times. The CDR3 DNA follows: TGCGCCAGCAGCTCCGGGAGGAACACTGAAGCTTTCTTT. This encodes CASSSGRNTEAFF. The rearrangement uses TRBV5-1 and TRBJ1-1, with D unclear. The germline gives CDR1 SGHRS, CDR2 YFSETQ. V dropped 3 bases and J dropped 1 base, with 7 bases sitting between them. The CDR3 has 13 amino acids.

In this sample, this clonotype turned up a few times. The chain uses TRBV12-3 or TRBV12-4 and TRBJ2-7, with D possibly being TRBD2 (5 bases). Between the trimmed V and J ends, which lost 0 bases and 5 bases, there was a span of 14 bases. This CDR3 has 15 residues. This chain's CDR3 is CASSLARVPFDEQYF. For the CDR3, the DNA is TGTGCCAGCAGTTTAGCGCGGGTGCCCTTCGACGAGCAGTACTTC.

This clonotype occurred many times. CDR3 bases: TGCAGCGTGAAGGGGGCCTACGAGCAGTACTTC. It specifies CSVKGAYEQYF. The rearrangement uses TRBV29-1 and TRBJ2-7, with D perhaps matching TRBD1 (6 bases). Trimming took off 6 bases at V and 2 bases at J, with 8 bases between the two ends. The CDR3 consists of 11 residues. Per germline, CDR1 SQVTM and CDR2 ANQGSEA.

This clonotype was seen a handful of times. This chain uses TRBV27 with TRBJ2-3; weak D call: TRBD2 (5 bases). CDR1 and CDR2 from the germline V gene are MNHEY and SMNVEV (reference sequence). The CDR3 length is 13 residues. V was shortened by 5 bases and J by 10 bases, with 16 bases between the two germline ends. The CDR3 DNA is TGTGCCAGCAGTCCCTCGAAGAGCGGTTCGCAGTATTTT. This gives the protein CASSPSKSGSQYF.